The 21 T cell receptor beta chains below were found in one sample sequenced in a study of CD8 T cells in Susac syndrome. RNA, at about 0.5 to 1 ug, was reverse transcribed with random hexamers. TCRdb reanalysed the immunoSEQ multiplex PCR reads using MiXCR and keeps one entry per CDR3 protein. Among more than 150,000 distinct CDR3 sequences listed, nearly 97% were seen once. The sequencing input was CD8+ T cells from PBMCs. Every receptor here comes from a human donor with multiple sclerosis.

V gene TRBV7-8 combines with J gene TRBJ2-1; tentatively, D is TRBD2 (5 bases). V lost 5 bases to trimming and J lost 5 bases, with 13 bases between them. The CDR3 length is 14 residues. Germline CDR1 and CDR2: SGHVS and FQNEAQ. CDR3 loop: CASSREPGNNEQFF. CDR3 bases: TGTGCCAGCAGCCGGGAACCCGGCAACAATGAGCAGTTCTTC.

The chain joins TRBV30 to TRBJ1-1; D unclear. Germline CDR1 GTSNPN, CDR2 SVGIG (reference sequence). V shed 0 bases and J shed 4 bases, with 6 bases lying between them. The CDR3 sequence is 12 residues long. This CDR3 reads CAWSVSGTEAFF. CDR3 nucleotides: TGTGCCTGGAGTGTTTCAGGCACTGAAGCTTTCTTT.

The chain uses TRBV30 and TRBJ2-1; 8 nucleotides agree with TRBD1. J gave up 7 bases and V 1 base, and 9 bases lay outside the gene matches. The germline CDR1 and CDR2 sequences are GTSNPN and SVGIG (reference sequence). The CDR3 loop spans 15 amino acids. The CDR3, as DNA: TGTGCCTGGAGTGCCGGGACAGGTCCCAGGAATGAGCAGTTCTTC. Amino acid sequence: CAWSAGTGPRNEQFF.

This clonotype was seen a single time. V and J are TRBV4-1 and TRBJ1-5; no clear D. Trimming cost V 3 bases and J 5 bases, with 11 bases left between them. The CDR3 consists of 14 residues. Looked up from germline, CDR1 is MGHRA and CDR2 is YSYEKL. In nucleotides, the CDR3 is TGCGCCAGCAGCCATAACAGCGGAGATCAGCCCCAGCATTTT. Translating gives CASSHNSGDQPQHF.

This chain connects TRBV15 to TRBJ2-5; D is unresolved. The CDR3 loop spans 12 amino acids. In germline, CDR1 is LNHNV, CDR2 YYDKDF (reference sequence). With 5 bases removed from V and 5 bases from J, the gap between germline ends came to 9 bases. The CDR3 nucleotides read TGTGCCACCAGCTCAGGAGAGGAGACCCAGTACTTC. It is translated as CATSSGEETQYF. Drawing the rest from reference TRBV15 and TRBJ2-5, the complete variable domain is DAMVIQNPRYQVTQFGKPVTLSCSQTLNHNVMYWYQQKSSQAPKLLFHYYDKDFNNEADTPDNFQSRRPNTSFCFLDIRSPGLGDTAMYLCATSSGEETQYFGPGTRLLVL.

The V gene is TRBV2, the J gene TRBJ1-2, with D maybe TRBD1 (6 bases). Germline assignment: CDR1 SNHLY and CDR2 FYNNEI. CDR3 length equals 12 residues. CDR3 region: CGVRTANYGYTF. Written as DNA, the CDR3 is TGTGGGGTTCGGACAGCTAACTATGGCTACACCTTC.

This chain connects TRBV23-1 to TRBJ2-7; TRBD1 aligns across 8 bases. TRBV23-1 belongs to the ORF category, with a function that is uncertain. V was clipped by 0 bases and J by 0 bases; unmatched bases: 7. CDR3 size: 17 residues. CDR3 DNA sequence: TGCGCCAGCAGTCAATCGCTGACAGGGGCTCCCTCCTACGAGCAGTACGTC. This translates into CASSQSLTGAPSYEQYV.

The J gene is TRBJ1-1, the V gene TRBV6-1, with D possibly TRBD1 on 5 matching bases. CDR1 and CDR2 from the germline V gene are MNHNS and SASEGT. This CDR3 region has 14 residues. V was cut by 5 bases and J by 7 bases, with 17 bases left in between. CDR3 nucleotides: TGTGCCAGCAGTCCTGGCGGGGGACCAAATGAAGCTTTCTTT. This encodes CASSPGGGPNEAFF.

CDR3 sequence: CASGQGGGYTF. The CDR3 coding sequence is TGTGCCAGCGGGCAGGGTGGTGGCTACACCTTC. The chain employs TRBV12-3 or TRBV12-4 and TRBJ1-2, with D perhaps TRBD1 (5 bases). The V gene lost 8 bases and the J gene lost 7 bases, with 11 bases spanning the gap. There are 11 residues in the CDR3.

This clonotype has just a few counts. The chain couples TRBV27 to TRBJ1-5; D call uncertain. V lost 3 bases to trimming and J lost 3 bases, with 6 bases between them. Germline-derived CDR1 and CDR2 are MNHEY and SMNVEV (reference sequence). This CDR3 comprises 13 residues. The CDR3 DNA reads TGTGCCAGCAGTTTGGGCACCAATCAGCCCCAGCATTTT. This gives the protein CASSLGTNQPQHF.

The rearrangement joins TRBV2 to TRBJ2-7; D not certain. Looked up from germline, CDR1 is SNHLY and CDR2 is FYNNEI. CDR3 length equals 14 residues. V lost 4 bases to trimming and J lost 5 bases, with 15 bases between them. The CDR3 DNA is TGTGCCAGCAGTGGTGGACGGCCCCCCAACGAGCAGTACGTC. Amino acids: CASSGGRPPNEQYV.

This chain links TRBV13 with TRBJ2-5, with 7 positions matching TRBD2. The germline CDR1 and CDR2 sequences are PRHDT and FYEKMQ (reference sequence). V lost 5 bases and J lost 1; bases outside the gene matches: 10. The length of the CDR3 is 16 residues. The CDR3 protein is CASSPRASGLQETQYF. The CDR3 DNA reads as TGTGCCAGCAGCCCCCGGGCTAGCGGCCTCCAAGAGACCCAGTACTTC.

The V and J genes are TRBV7-2 and TRBJ1-1; 7 nucleotides line up with TRBD1. The trim removed 5 bases at V and 1 base at J, leaving 4 bases unmatched. The CDR3 length is 14 residues. Germline CDR1 and CDR2: SGHTA and FQGNSA. CDR3 nucleotides: TGTGCCAGCAGCCCCGGACAGGCGAACACTGAAGCTTTCTTT. It encodes CASSPGQANTEAFF.

This chain links TRBV29-1 with TRBJ2-1; D ambiguous. This CDR3 is 13 amino acids long. From germline, CDR1 is SQVTM and CDR2 ANQGSEA. V lost 5 bases, J lost 7 bases, and 15 bases lay in between. CDR3 loop: CSVNGPVGNEQFF. CDR3 in DNA: TGCAGCGTTAACGGACCGGTGGGGAATGAGCAGTTCTTC.

The genes are TRBV27 and TRBJ1-6; perhaps TRBD1 as D (5 bases). The CDR3 is made up of 12 amino acids. CDR1 is MNHEY and CDR2 is SMNVEV in the germline V gene (reference sequence). Trimming left V 5 bases short and J 9 bases short, with 8 bases between. CDR3: CASSPGVSPLHF. CDR3 in DNA: TGTGCCAGCAGTCCGGGGGTTTCACCCCTCCACTTT.

V usage is TRBV7-2 and J usage is TRBJ1-4; 7 bases fit TRBD1. CDR1 SGHTA and CDR2 FQGNSA come from the germline V gene. The junction had 0 bases not matched to a gene; V was cut back by 0 bases and J by 8 bases. This CDR3 is built from 13 residues. CDR3 protein: CASSLAGGEKLFF. DNA for the CDR3: TGTGCCAGCAGCTTAGCAGGGGGCGAAAAACTGTTTTTT.

This clonotype was seen only once. This sequence joins TRBV29-1 and TRBJ2-3, with 8 bases that match TRBD1. Trimming removed 1 base from V and 5 bases from J; junction bases left unmatched: 8. The CDR3 consists of 15 residues. Looked up from germline, CDR1 is SQVTM and CDR2 is ANQGSEA. The CDR3 sequence: CSVEVEDREGDTQYF. The CDR3 nucleotides are TGCAGCGTTGAAGTTGAGGACAGGGAAGGAGATACGCAGTATTTT.

The chain has TRBV7-9 and TRBJ2-7; 8 bases fit TRBD1. CDR3 length: 14 amino acids. CDR1 is SEHNR and CDR2 is FQNEAQ in the germline V gene (reference sequence). J was trimmed by 2 bases and V by 4 bases; bases with no gene match: 4. CDR3 DNA: TGTGCCAGCAGCTCGTCACAGGGGGCCTACGAGCAGTACGTC. The encoded protein is CASSSSQGAYEQYV.

The J gene is TRBJ1-5, the V gene TRBV30, with D uncertain. The CDR3 loop spans 13 amino acids. V gave up 0 bases and J gave up 4 bases, with 7 bases separating them. Germline-derived CDR1 and CDR2 are GTSNPN and SVGIG (reference sequence). The CDR3 region is CAWSVVSNQPQHF. CDR3 coding DNA: TGTGCCTGGAGTGTAGTCAGTAATCAGCCCCAGCATTTT.

This clonotype was seen a few times. The V and J genes are TRBV7-9 and TRBJ2-6, with D possibly being TRBD1 or TRBD2 (5 bases each). Germline assignment: CDR1 SEHNR and CDR2 FQNEAQ (reference sequence). CDR3 length: 14 residues. Trimming pared 6 bases from V and 2 bases from J, leaving 8 bases between. This CDR3 is CASSLGAGANVLTF. The CDR3 DNA sequence: TGTGCCAGCAGTTTGGGGGCTGGGGCCAACGTCCTGACTTTC.

This clonotype was detected once. The chain carries TRBV3-1 and TRBJ2-7; 13 bases line up with TRBD2. The CDR3 covers 16 residues. V trimming: 5 bases; J trimming: 6 bases; junction bases outside the gene matches: 10. The germline gives CDR1 LGHDT, CDR2 YNNKEL (reference sequence). Here the CDR3 reads CASSEGTSGTRLEQYF. CDR3 sequence (DNA): TGTGCCAGCAGCGAAGGGACTAGCGGGACTCGGCTCGAGCAGTACTTC.